This T cell receptor beta chain comes out of a study of HIV-infected patients and healthy controls. There are 15 residues in the CDR3. Germline loops: CDR1 SGHTA, CDR2 FQGTGA. With 6 bases clipped from V and 2 bases from J, the junction kept 6 bases outside the gene matches. This clonotype was counted between two and nine times. TCRdb fed the 5' RACE reads into MiXCR, producing one record per CDR3 protein. In the table there are over 55,000 distinct CDR3 sequences, around 17% of which are singletons. This TCR derives from a human donor in good health. The specimen was CD4+ T cells from blood. This rearrangement joins TRBV7-3 to TRBJ2-3; 9 bases match TRBD2. The CDR3 coding sequence is TGTGCCAGCAGTCTAGCGGGGACCTTCACAGATACGCAGTATTTT. Amino acids: CASSLAGTFTDTQYF. Filled out from reference TRBV7-3 and TRBJ2-3, the complete variable domain reads GAGVSQTPSNKVTEKGKYVELRCDPISGHTALYWYRQSLGQGPEFLIYFQGTGAADDSGLPNDRFFAVRPEGSVSTLKIQRTERGDSAVYLCASSLAGTFTDTQYFGPGTRLTVL.